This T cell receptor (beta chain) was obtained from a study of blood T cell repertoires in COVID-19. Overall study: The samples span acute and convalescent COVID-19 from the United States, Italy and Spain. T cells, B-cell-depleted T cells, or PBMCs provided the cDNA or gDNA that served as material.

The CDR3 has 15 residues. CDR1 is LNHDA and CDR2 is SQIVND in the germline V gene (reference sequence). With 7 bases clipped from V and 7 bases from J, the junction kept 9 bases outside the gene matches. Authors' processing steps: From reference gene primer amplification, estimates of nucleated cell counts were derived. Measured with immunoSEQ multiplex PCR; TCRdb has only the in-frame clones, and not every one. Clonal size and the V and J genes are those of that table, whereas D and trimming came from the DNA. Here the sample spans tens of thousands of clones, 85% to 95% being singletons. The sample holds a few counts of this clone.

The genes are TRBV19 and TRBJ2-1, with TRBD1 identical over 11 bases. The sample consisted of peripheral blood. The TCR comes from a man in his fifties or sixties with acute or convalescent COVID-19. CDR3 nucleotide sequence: TGTGCCAGTATAACGTGGACAGGGGGCGTGAATGAGCAGTTCTTC. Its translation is CASITWTGGVNEQFF.